The 19 T cell receptor beta chains presented below share a single source sample, sequenced in a study of monozygotic twins with cystic fibrosis. Clones were sequenced by immunoSEQ multiplex PCR, and TCRdb holds only the in-frame ones, with some missing. Counted here are about 15,000 clones, 90% to 95% occurring once; the ten biggest clones make up around a tenth. What was sequenced was blood. Receptors were obtained from a girl aged 2-9 years with cystic fibrosis.

This sequence joins TRBV23-1 and TRBJ2-7, with 7 bases matching TRBD1. TRBV23-1 is recorded as an ORF, its role being uncertain. The CDR3 is made up of 12 amino acids. V lost 5 bases to trimming and J lost 6 bases; unmatched junction nucleotides: 4. The CDR3 bases are TGCGCCAGCAGTACGACAGGGCCCGAGCAGTACTTC. Translating gives CASSTTGPEQYF.

The V and J genes are TRBV11-2 and TRBJ1-4; 10 nucleotides agree with TRBD1. This CDR3 contains 15 residues. Germline CDR1 SGHAT, CDR2 FQNNGV. The J segment lost 6 bases and the V segment lost 4 bases, leaving 5 bases of the junction unmatched. CDR3 loop: CASSWWTGGDEKLFF. DNA of the CDR3: TGTGCCAGCAGCTGGTGGACAGGGGGGGATGAAAAACTGTTTTTT. Drawing the rest from reference TRBV11-2 and TRBJ1-4, the complete variable domain is EAGVAQSPRYKIIEKRQSVAFWCNPISGHATLYWYQQILGQGPKLLIQFQNNGVVDDSQLPKDRFSAERLKGVDSTLKIQPAKLEDSAVYLCASSWWTGGDEKLFFGSGTQLSVL.

The rearrangement joins TRBV5-1 to TRBJ2-7; D ambiguous. V lost 0 bases, J lost 6 bases, and 10 bases lay in between. CDR1 SGHRS and CDR2 YFSETQ come from the germline V gene. There are 13 residues in the CDR3. Written as DNA, the CDR3 is TGCGCCAGCAGCTTGGTGCGTGTTGGCGAGCAGTACTTC. It translates to CASSLVRVGEQYF.

V and J are TRBV7-9 and TRBJ2-7; D unresolved. This CDR3 spans 14 amino acids. V dropped 0 bases and J dropped 5 bases, with 11 bases sitting between them. Germline loops: CDR1 SEHNR, CDR2 FQNEAQ (reference sequence). The CDR3 reads CASSLANAYDEQYF. The CDR3 DNA reads as TGTGCCAGCAGCTTAGCAAATGCTTACGACGAGCAGTACTTC.

Only a few counts were recorded for this clone. The V and J genes are TRBV9 and TRBJ2-3, with 7 bases aligning to TRBD2. The CDR3 extends over 15 amino acids. Trimming cost V 0 bases and J 6 bases; bases outside gene matches: 7. CDR1 is SGDLS and CDR2 is YYNGEE in the germline V gene. The CDR3 loop reads CASSVEGRGGDTQYF. As DNA, the CDR3 is TGTGCCAGCAGCGTAGAAGGGCGGGGAGGGGATACGCAGTATTTT.

V is TRBV9 and J is TRBJ2-5; TRBD1 or TRBD2 may be the D gene (5 bases each). Germline V gene data show CDR1 as SGDLS and CDR2 as YYNGEE. The CDR3 extends over 15 amino acids. The germline V and J ends were trimmed by 1 base and 5 bases, with 15 bases remaining between them. The CDR3 region is CASSVSGAPGETQYF. The CDR3 DNA reads as TGTGCCAGCAGCGTATCCGGGGCCCCCGGGGAGACCCAGTACTTC.

Written as DNA, the CDR3 is TGCGCCAGCAGCTTGAGAGCAGGGTTTAATGAAAAACTGTTTTTT. Translating it yields CASSLRAGFNEKLFF. The V and J genes are TRBV5-1 and TRBJ1-4; a weak D match, TRBD1 (5 bases). The V and J ends lost 1 base and 4 bases respectively, with 11 bases between them. The CDR3 has 15 residues. The germline V gene encodes CDR1 SGHRS and CDR2 YFSETQ.

The chain couples TRBV7-9 to TRBJ1-1; no clear D gene. The CDR3 sequence is 11 residues long. Trimming cost V 1 base and J 8 bases, with 5 bases left between them. Germline V gene sequence: CDR1 SEHNR, CDR2 FQNEAQ (reference sequence). CDR3 nucleotide sequence: TGTGCCAGCAGCTTAGAGAGAGAAGCTTTCTTT. Translated, it gives CASSLEREAFF. The whole variable domain, remainder taken from reference TRBV7-9 and TRBJ1-1, is DTGVSQNPRHKITKRGQNVTFRCDPISEHNRLYWYRQTLGQGPEFLTYFQNEAQLEKSRLLSDRFSAERPKGSFSTLEIQRTEQGDSAMYLCASSLEREAFFGQGTRLTVV.

The chain uses TRBV5-4 and TRBJ2-7; TRBD1 matches at 7 bases. Germline V lookup: CDR1 SGHNT, CDR2 YYREEE (reference sequence). This CDR3 comprises 13 residues. Losses at the gene ends were 1 base for V and 3 bases for J; bases not matched to a gene: 1. As DNA, the CDR3 is TGTGCCAGCAGCTTGAACAGGGGCTACGAGCAGTACTTC. Amino acid sequence: CASSLNRGYEQYF.

The chain recombines TRBV6-6 with TRBJ2-7; unclear D gene. The CDR3 is made up of 12 amino acids. Germline loops: CDR1 MNHNY, CDR2 SVGAGI (reference sequence). Trimming took off 6 bases at V and 2 bases at J, with 8 bases between the two ends. The CDR3 is CASRLDPYEQYF. The DNA for the CDR3 is TGTGCCAGCAGGTTGGATCCCTACGAGCAGTACTTC.

The chain has TRBV5-1 and TRBJ2-3; D not certain. With 2 bases removed from V and 3 bases from J, the gap between germline ends came to 10 bases. The CDR3 is 14 amino acids. Per the germline V gene, CDR1 is SGHRS and CDR2 is YFSETQ. In DNA, the CDR3 is TGCGCCAGCAGCTTCCAGGAAGGGACAGATACGCAGTATTTT. Its protein product is CASSFQEGTDTQYF.

The chain recombines TRBV2 with TRBJ2-1; D may be TRBD2 (5 bases). Germline CDR1 is SNHLY and CDR2 is FYNNEI. Trimming removed 5 bases at V and 6 bases at J, with 14 bases between. The CDR3 spans 14 residues. CDR3 loop: CASSLTRSLNEQFF. CDR3 in DNA: TGTGCCAGCAGTCTAACTAGAAGCCTCAATGAGCAGTTCTTC.

The rearrangement links TRBV29-1 to TRBJ2-2, with a weak D call TRBD1 (6 bases). V was cut by 6 bases and J by 1 base, with 9 bases left in between. The CDR3 loop spans 13 amino acids. The V gene's germline CDR1 is SQVTM and CDR2 ANQGSEA. The CDR3 nucleotides read TGCAGCGTGAACAGGGAGAACACCGGGGAGCTGTTTTTT. Protein product: CSVNRENTGELFF.

The DNA of the CDR3 is TGTGCCAGCAGCGTACTTTCGAACCAGGGGACTATCGGGAGGAGAACCTACAATGAGCAGTTCTTC. This encodes CASSVLSNQGTIGRRTYNEQFF. The rearrangement joins TRBV9 to TRBJ2-1; D perhaps matches TRBD2 (7 bases). Germline loops: CDR1 SGDLS, CDR2 YYNGEE. V lost 1 base to trimming and J lost 2 bases, with 31 bases between them. This CDR3 comprises 22 residues.

This CDR3 is CAWSVGPGPNYGYTF. CDR3 coding DNA: TGTGCCTGGAGTGTAGGCCCAGGGCCTAACTATGGCTACACCTTC. The V call is TRBV30, the J call TRBJ1-2; perhaps TRBD1 as D (5 bases). CDR3 length: 15 residues. CDR1 and CDR2 (germline): GTSNPN, SVGIG (reference sequence). With 0 bases removed from V and 0 bases from J, the gap between germline ends came to 11 bases.

J is TRBJ2-7 and V is TRBV10-3, with 8 nucleotides matching TRBD1. The CDR3 is 16 residues long. The germline CDR1 and CDR2 sequences are ENHRY and SYGVKD. V lost 1 base, J lost 6 bases, and 11 bases stayed unmatched. For the CDR3, the DNA is TGTGCCATCAGTGAGTTCAGCTCCGGGACAGGTGGCGAGCAGTACTTC. It is translated as CAISEFSSGTGGEQYF.

The chain's CDR3 is CASSVGVGTEAFF. The CDR3 nucleotides are TGTGCCAGCAGCGTAGGGGTAGGGACTGAAGCTTTCTTT. This chain connects TRBV9 to TRBJ1-1; D uncertain. The CDR3 is 13 residues long. Germline V gene lookup returns CDR1 SGDLS and CDR2 YYNGEE. V lost 0 bases and J 5 bases, leaving 8 bases between the germline ends. The full variable domain, in which reference TRBV9 and TRBJ1-1 provide the parts outside the CDR3, is DSGVTQTPKHLITATGQRVTLRCSPRSGDLSVYWYQQSLDQGLQFLIQYYNGEERAKGNILERFSAQQFPDLHSELNLSSLELGDSALYFCASSVGVGTEAFFGQGTRLTVV.

The chain links TRBV30 to TRBJ1-1; D is unclear. Trimming removed 4 bases at V and 3 bases at J, with 9 bases between. Germline V gene lookup returns CDR1 GTSNPN and CDR2 SVGIG (reference sequence). The CDR3 runs 12 residues. CDR3 sequence: CAWILGYTEAFF. In DNA form, the CDR3 reads TGTGCCTGGATACTGGGGTACACTGAAGCTTTCTTT.

The rearrangement links TRBV5-6 to TRBJ2-2, with 7 bases that match TRBD1. Germline V gene lookup returns CDR1 SGHDT and CDR2 YYEEEE. V was clipped by 0 bases and J by 3 bases; unmatched bases: 5. There are 16 residues in the CDR3. In nucleotides, the CDR3 is TGTGCCAGCAGCTTGGACAGGGGAATGGACACCGGGGAGCTGTTTTTT. Translating it yields CASSLDRGMDTGELFF.